The clone carrying this T cell receptor (beta chain) showed up just a few times. Its antigen remains unknown. The germline gene is not matched at one end of the junction; a read error may be the cause. After constant-region reverse-primer amplification, full-length variable regions underwent semi-nested PCR with Nested Universal Primer A. One entry per CDR3 protein, called by TCRdb with MiXCR from the 5' RACE reads. The sample has 50,000 to 60,000 distinct CDR3 sequences, about 20% seen once; the top ten hold about 2.9%. The CDR3 is made up of 12 amino acids. Germline V gene lookup returns CDR1 MDHEN and CDR2 SYDVKM. The sorted Tregs were CD4+CD25+CD127-/low cells. Overall study findings and caveats: Tumor-infiltrating Treg TCR alpha and beta sequences overlapped most with tumor naive CD4+ T cells, then blood naive. Tumor memory CD4+ T cell TCR gene usage was found to cluster with blood and lymph node memory CD4+ cells and with lymph node naive CD4+ cells.

The genes are TRBV28 and TRBJ2-7; maybe TRBD1 (5 bases). The sample comprised tumor-infiltrating Tregs sorted from the breast tumor. The TCR sequence derives from a female donor with breast cancer. The CDR3 DNA reads TGTGCCAGCAGTACCCCCGGCAGGGCAGTTTTCTTC. This gives the protein CASSTPGRAVFF.